A single sample is the source of the 27 T cell receptor beta chains below, sequenced in a study of shared clonotypes between healthy human individuals. Measured with immunoSEQ multiplex PCR; TCRdb has only the in-frame clones, and not every one. Of under 850,000 clones listed, 80% to 95% are singletons. CD45RO negativity and positive selection for CCR7 defined naive CD8 cells, a population that excluded terminally differentiated effector memory CD45RA+ cells. The sample taken for sequencing was naive CD8+ T cells sorted from blood. Receptor source: a man aged 25-45 years in good health.

This chain joins TRBV29-1 and TRBJ2-7; 13 bases are shared with TRBD2. Per the germline V gene, CDR1 is SQVTM and CDR2 is ANQGSEA. CDR3 length: 15 amino acids. V shed 4 bases and J 5 bases; nucleotides not matched to a gene: 8. The CDR3 DNA follows: TGCAGCGTTGTCCTTAGGACTAGCGGGAGAAACGAGCAGTACTTC. Translated, it gives CSVVLRTSGRNEQYF.

The J gene is TRBJ2-1, the V gene TRBV7-2, with 10 nucleotides matching TRBD2. J gave up 7 bases and V 9 bases, and 6 bases lay outside the gene matches. The V gene's germline CDR1 is SGHTA and CDR2 FQGNSA. The CDR3 extends over 13 amino acids. For the CDR3, the DNA is TGTGCCAGTGGGACTAGCGTACTAAATGAGCAGTTCTTC. Protein sequence: CASGTSVLNEQFF.

The chain uses TRBV6-5 and TRBJ2-7; weak D call: TRBD2 (6 bases). The CDR3 is 15 amino acids. Germline loops: CDR1 MNHEY, CDR2 SVGAGI. With 2 bases removed from V and 6 bases from J, the gap between germline ends came to 17 bases. CDR3 sequence (DNA): TGTGCCAGCAGTTACGTGGGAGGCCCTACTAGCGAGCAGTACTTC. Protein product: CASSYVGGPTSEQYF.

The rearrangement joins TRBV27 to TRBJ1-2; D unresolved. The CDR3 sequence is 15 residues long. V gave up 5 bases and J gave up 1 base, with 14 bases separating them. The germline gives CDR1 MNHEY, CDR2 SMNVEV (reference sequence). DNA for the CDR3: TGTGCCAGCAGTCCCCGCTTGTCACTTAACTATGGCTACACCTTC. The encoded protein is CASSPRLSLNYGYTF.

The V and J genes are TRBV25-1 and TRBJ2-1, with TRBD2 as a possible D gene (6 bases). The germline gives CDR1 MGHDK, CDR2 SYGVNS. The CDR3 extends over 17 amino acids. Deletions cut 1 base from V and 1 base from J, with 14 bases between. The CDR3: CASSESFRERSYNEQFF. The CDR3 DNA is TGTGCCAGCAGTGAATCATTCCGGGAGAGGTCCTACAATGAGCAGTTCTTC.

The chain joins TRBV7-6 to TRBJ2-3; a possible D gene is TRBD2 (6 bases). CDR1 SGHVS and CDR2 FNYEAQ come from the germline V gene. Trimming took off 0 bases at V and 2 bases at J, with 12 bases between the two ends. CDR3 size: 16 residues. CDR3 DNA sequence: TGTGCCAGCAGCTTAGCGATGCGGGATAACACAGATACGCAGTATTTT. This sequence encodes CASSLAMRDNTDTQYF.

With regard to this clone: One base separates it from a far larger clone, so it is likely a read error. This specimen includes other DNA sequences encoding the same CDR3. V gene TRBV14 combines with J gene TRBJ2-1; 9 bases map to TRBD1. This CDR3 has 17 residues. CDR1 and CDR2 (germline): SGHDN, FVKESK. The CDR3 bases are TGTGCCAGCAGCCAAGAAGGACAGGGGTTCTCCTACAATGAGCAATTCTTC. Translating it yields CASSQEGQGFSYNEQFF. Full variable domain (outside the CDR3, taken from reference TRBV14 and TRBJ2-1): EAGVTQFPSHSVIEKGQTVTLRCDPISGHDNLYWYRRVMGKEIKFLLHFVKESKQDESGMPNNRFLAERTGGTYSTLKVQPAELEDSGVYFCASSQEGQGFSYNEQFFGPGTRLTVL.

The rearrangement uses TRBV28 and TRBJ2-2, with D maybe TRBD2 (6 bases). Germline V gene sequence: CDR1 MDHEN, CDR2 SYDVKM. The CDR3 is made up of 17 amino acids. The V end was cut by 6 bases, the J end by 0 bases, with 17 bases between. CDR3 in amino acids: CASSPPRDWANTGELFF. The DNA for the CDR3 is TGTGCCAGCAGCCCACCCCGGGACTGGGCGAACACCGGGGAGCTGTTTTTT.

This chain uses TRBV29-1 with TRBJ2-3, with 14 bases identical to TRBD2. The ends lost 3 bases at V and 1 base at J; junction bases unmatched: 6. CDR1 SQVTM and CDR2 ANQGSEA come from the germline V gene. The CDR3 is 17 residues long. CDR3 in amino acids: CSVDGTSGSGGTDTQYF. The CDR3 DNA reads as TGCAGCGTTGATGGGACTAGCGGGAGTGGTGGCACAGATACGCAGTATTTT.

The chain links TRBV28 to TRBJ1-2; D not resolved. Per the germline V gene, CDR1 is MDHEN and CDR2 is SYDVKM. V lost 2 bases and J 6 bases, leaving 13 bases between the germline ends. This CDR3 spans 14 amino acids. The CDR3 sequence: CASSLGPGGDGYTF. The CDR3 nucleotides read TGTGCCAGCAGTTTAGGACCAGGAGGTGATGGCTACACCTTC.

The chain recombines TRBV4-2 with TRBJ1-2, with TRBD1 as a possible D gene (5 bases). V was shortened by 1 base and J by 3 bases, with 12 bases between the two germline ends. Germline CDR1 and CDR2: LGHNA and YNFKEQ. There are 15 residues in the CDR3. DNA for the CDR3: TGTGCCAGCAGCCAAGGTCTGGACACTTACTATGGCTACACCTTC. Its protein product is CASSQGLDTYYGYTF.

This clone was found once. V and J are TRBV7-9 and TRBJ2-1; 8 bases match TRBD1. In germline, CDR1 is SEHNR, CDR2 FQNEAQ (reference sequence). The CDR3 runs to 12 residues. V dropped 5 bases and J dropped 9; count of bases not matched to a gene: 3. The CDR3: CASSRTGIEQFF. Written as DNA, the CDR3 is TGTGCCAGCAGCCGGACAGGGATTGAGCAGTTCTTC.

The rearrangement joins TRBV6-5 to TRBJ2-7; D remains ambiguous. The CDR3 loop spans 11 amino acids. V was shortened by 7 bases and J by 4 bases, with 8 bases between the two germline ends. CDR1 MNHEY and CDR2 SVGAGI come from the germline V gene. The CDR3 loop reads CASTKDYEQYF. The CDR3, as DNA: TGTGCCAGCACCAAGGATTACGAGCAGTACTTC.

In this sample, this clone turned up once. This sample includes further DNA sequences coding for the same CDR3. This chain uses TRBV27 with TRBJ2-7; D possibly matches TRBD1 or TRBD2 (5 bases each). V lost 4 bases, J lost 4 bases, and 11 bases lay in between. In germline, CDR1 is MNHEY, CDR2 SMNVEV (reference sequence). The CDR3 is made up of 13 amino acids. The CDR3 DNA reads as TGTGCCAGCAGTTCCGGGACGGATTACGAGCAGTACTTC. This gives the protein CASSSGTDYEQYF.

This clone occurred a few times. This chain joins TRBV27 and TRBJ2-1, with D possibly being TRBD2 (5 bases). The CDR3 spans 11 residues. Between the trimmed V and J ends, which lost 3 bases and 9 bases, there was a span of 6 bases. CDR1 is MNHEY, CDR2 SMNVEV, per germline (reference sequence). In DNA, the CDR3 is TGTGCCAGCAGTTTTCGGGGTGAGCAGTTCTTC. As protein: CASSFRGEQFF.

This chain uses TRBV7-6 with TRBJ1-1; 8 bases agree with TRBD1. Germline V CDR1 and CDR2: SGHVS, FNYEAQ. Unmatched junction bases numbered 3, after V lost 4 bases and J lost 2 bases. The CDR3 spans 14 residues. DNA for the CDR3: TGTGCCAGCAGCTCCGGACAGGGTAACACTGAAGCTTTCTTT. Protein product: CASSSGQGNTEAFF.

This chain uses TRBV27 with TRBJ2-7; 8 positions match TRBD2. Trimming cost V 3 bases and J 4 bases; bases outside gene matches: 5. Germline values: CDR1 MNHEY, CDR2 SMNVEV (reference sequence). CDR3 size: 14 residues. Here the CDR3 DNA reads TGTGCCAGCAGTTTTACGGGAGGGCCGTACGAGCAGTACTTC. As protein: CASSFTGGPYEQYF.

This rearrangement joins TRBV27 to TRBJ2-1; TRBD2 aligns across 7 bases. Trimming took 0 bases from V and 3 from J; bases not matched to a gene: 11. The germline CDR1 and CDR2 sequences are MNHEY and SMNVEV (reference sequence). There are 18 residues in the CDR3. CDR3 in amino acids: CASSLSIPERDDYNEQFF. DNA of the CDR3: TGTGCCAGCAGTTTATCAATCCCAGAGCGGGACGACTACAATGAGCAGTTCTTC.

The chain links TRBV5-4 to TRBJ2-7, with D maybe TRBD1 (5 bases). V lost 4 bases and J 3 bases, leaving 11 bases between the germline ends. The germline V gene has CDR1 SGHNT and CDR2 YYREEE (reference sequence). The CDR3 covers 13 residues. The DNA of the CDR3 is TGTGCCAGCAGCCAAGACAGATTCTACGAGCAGTACTTC. Translation gives CASSQDRFYEQYF.

CDR3 sequence reads: CASSLEQGEGVAKNIQYF. Written as DNA, the CDR3 is TGTGCCAGCAGCTTGGAACAAGGCGAAGGGGTAGCCAAAAACATTCAGTACTTC. The rearrangement links TRBV5-4 to TRBJ2-4, with D possibly matching TRBD1 (5 bases). Germline assignment: CDR1 SGHNT and CDR2 YYREEE (reference sequence). V lost 0 bases and J 0 bases, leaving 16 bases between the germline ends. This CDR3 is built from 18 residues.

V is TRBV2 and J is TRBJ2-5; 7 bases map to TRBD1. The CDR3 runs 18 residues. The germline V gene encodes CDR1 SNHLY and CDR2 FYNNEI. Trimming at V came to 2 bases and at J to 5 bases, leaving 17 bases not matched to a gene. The DNA for the CDR3 is TGTGCCAGCAGTGAACACCAGGAACAGGGGAGAGGGGATGAGACCCAGTACTTC. Its protein is CASSEHQEQGRGDETQYF.

In regard to this clone: This CDR3 is also generated by other DNA sequences in the sample. The J gene is TRBJ2-7, the V gene TRBV5-4, with D possibly TRBD2 on 6 matching bases. V lost 0 bases and J 3 bases, leaving 10 bases between the germline ends. Germline CDR1 is SGHNT and CDR2 is YYREEE (reference sequence). The CDR3 has 14 amino acids. CDR3 region: CASSLGAGSYEQYF. DNA for the CDR3: TGTGCCAGCAGCTTGGGGGCGGGGAGCTACGAGCAGTACTTC.

The chain is built from TRBV18 and TRBJ1-2; the D gene is possibly TRBD1 (5 bases). Deletions cut 3 bases from V and 8 bases from J, with 19 bases between. The CDR3 runs 15 residues. Looked up from germline, CDR1 is KGHSH and CDR2 is LQKENI. CDR3 nucleotides: TGTGCCAGCTCACCGGAAACCGACAGTCGGTCCGGCTACACCTTC. Protein sequence: CASSPETDSRSGYTF.

The chain employs TRBV27 and TRBJ2-1, with 8 bases aligning to TRBD2. This CDR3 has 16 residues. The J segment lost 2 bases and the V segment lost 5 bases, leaving 8 bases of the junction unmatched. Germline CDR1 MNHEY, CDR2 SMNVEV (reference sequence). The CDR3 DNA follows: TGTGCCAGCAGTCCCCAGCGGGAGTACCCCTACAATGAGCAGTTCTTC. Translating gives CASSPQREYPYNEQFF.

The V gene is TRBV15, the J gene TRBJ2-1; tentatively, D is TRBD1 (6 bases). Deletions cut 3 bases from V and 6 bases from J, with 12 bases between. CDR3 length: 14 residues. From germline, CDR1 is LNHNV and CDR2 YYDKDF (reference sequence). This CDR3 reads CATSRGRTVNEQFF. The CDR3 nucleotides read TGTGCCACCAGCAGGGGCCGGACAGTCAATGAGCAGTTCTTC.

The chain employs TRBV9 and TRBJ2-2; TRBD2 matches at 10 bases. The CDR3 extends over 18 amino acids. CDR1 and CDR2 (germline): SGDLS, YYNGEE. J was trimmed by 1 base and V by 3 bases; bases with no gene match: 9. This CDR3 reads CASSASPTSGLNTGELFF. The CDR3 DNA follows: TGTGCCAGCAGCGCATCACCGACTAGCGGGTTGAACACCGGGGAGCTGTTTTTT.

This chain uses TRBV2 with TRBJ2-7; 9 bases map to TRBD1. The CDR3 extends over 13 amino acids. The trim removed 4 bases at V and 4 bases at J, leaving 2 bases unmatched. The germline V gene encodes CDR1 SNHLY and CDR2 FYNNEI. The chain's CDR3 is CASSGTGVYEQYF. In DNA, the CDR3 is TGTGCCAGCAGTGGGACAGGGGTGTACGAGCAGTACTTC.